This is a list of T cell receptor beta chains from one sample in a study of PD-1 blockade in classical Hodgkin lymphoma. Only in-frame clones appear in the TCRdb table, and some are missing; sequencing was by immunoSEQ multiplex PCR. Altogether some 21,000 clones are present, about 87% being singletons, with the ten largest covering over 6%. The sample consisted of CD8+ T cells from blood. The source of these receptors is a human donor with classical Hodgkin lymphoma. Both conserved end residues are part of each CDR3. D genes are given only for firm matches. Clone size is stated in some rows and not others, as once, few, many or a class when expanded.

abundance	d_gene	v_gene	j_gene	CDR3aa	CDR3nt
-	-	TRBV5-6	TRBJ2-5	CASSQGGVRPWETQYF	TGTGCCAGCAGCCAAGGGGGAGTGCGTCCGTGGGAGACCCAGTACTTC
-	TRBD2	TRBV5-6	TRBJ2-7	CASSLGRGEQYF	TGTGCCAGCAGCTTAGGGAGGGGCGAGCAGTACTTC
once	-	TRBV6-4	TRBJ2-2	CASSSSNTGELFF	TGTGCCAGCAGTTCCAGTAACACCGGGGAGCTGTTTTTT
-	-	TRBV6-5	TRBJ1-1	CASDMNTEAFF	TGTGCCAGCGACATGAACACTGAAGCTTTCTTT
once	-	TRBV13	TRBJ1-1	CASSLGAGGPNTEAFF	TGTGCCAGCAGCTTAGGGGCAGGTGGCCCGAACACTGAAGCTTTCTTT
-	-	TRBV10-3	TRBJ1-6	CATGVGLNSPLHF	TGTGCCACGGGGGTGGGGCTTAATTCACCCCTCCACTTT
-	-	TRBV19	TRBJ2-7	CASSMGIGPYEQYF	TGTGCCAGTAGTATGGGAATCGGCCCCTACGAGCAGTACTTC
-	TRBD2	TRBV19	TRBJ2-5	CATRLAGIQETQYF	TGTGCCACCCGACTAGCGGGAATACAAGAGACCCAGTACTTC
-	TRBD2	TRBV11-1	TRBJ2-7	CASSLTSGFEAYEQYF	TGTGCCAGCAGCTTGACTAGCGGGTTCGAGGCCTACGAGCAGTACTTC
-	TRBD1	TRBV6-5	TRBJ1-1	CASSPSTGVGAFF	TGTGCCAGCAGTCCTTCGACAGGGGTAGGAGCTTTCTTT
-	TRBD1	TRBV9	TRBJ2-7	CASSPHRGRGPYEQYF	TGTGCCAGCAGCCCCCACAGGGGGCGCGGGCCCTACGAGCAGTACTTC
-	TRBD2	TRBV6-5	TRBJ2-2	CASTRDYYTGELFF	TGTGCCAGCACCAGGGACTACTACACCGGGGAGCTGTTTTTT
-	-	TRBV19	TRBJ2-1	CASSRGAGEQFF	TGTGCCAGTAGTCGTGGGGCGGGGGAGCAGTTCTTC
-	-	TRBV4-1	TRBJ2-3	CASSQVGSTDTQYF	TGCGCCAGCAGCCAAGTGGGTAGCACAGATACGCAGTATTTT
few	-	TRBV21-1	TRBJ1-3	CASTFERQGRSGNTIYF	TGTGCCAGCACCTTTGAGAGACAGGGCCGCTCTGGAAACACCATATATTTT
-	TRBD2	TRBV7-2	TRBJ2-7	CASSLEERGAYEQYF	TGTGCCAGCAGCTTGGAGGAGCGGGGGGCCTACGAGCAGTACTTC
-	-	TRBV10-2	TRBJ2-1	CASGPRGSYNEQFF	TGCGCCAGTGGGCCCAGGGGCTCCTACAATGAGCAGTTCTTC
-	-	TRBV6-5	TRBJ1-5	CASSSSSEWGNQPQHF	TGTGCCAGCAGTTCCAGCAGTGAATGGGGCAATCAGCCCCAGCATTTT
-	TRBD1	TRBV28	TRBJ2-3	CASRSTGSTDTQYF	TGTGCCAGCAGATCGACAGGGAGCACAGATACGCAGTATTTT
once	TRBD2	TRBV28	TRBJ2-7	CATRPYPGGDYEQYF	TGTGCCACCCGCCCGTATCCGGGAGGGGACTACGAGCAGTACTTC
-	TRBD1	TRBV9	TRBJ1-5	CASSVGDSVYSNQPQHF	TGTGCCAGCAGCGTAGGGGACAGCGTTTATAGCAATCAGCCCCAGCATTTT
-	-	TRBV28	TRBJ1-5	CASSSRGVNQPQHF	TGTGCCAGCAGTTCCAGGGGCGTGAATCAGCCCCAGCATTTT
few	TRBD1	TRBV19	TRBJ2-7	CASSPGQGDYEQYF	TGTGCCAGTAGTCCGGGACAGGGAGACTACGAGCAGTACTTC
once	-	TRBV9	TRBJ2-3	CASSVRADSTDTQYF	TGTGCCAGCAGCGTAAGGGCGGATAGCACAGATACGCAGTATTTT
-	TRBD2	TRBV11-1	TRBJ2-1	CASSPAGGPYNEQFF	TGTGCCAGCAGCCCAGCGGGGGGGCCCTACAATGAGCAGTTCTTC
-	-	TRBV6-5	TRBJ2-7	CASSRTVTYEQYF	TGTGCCAGCAGCCGGACAGTTACCTACGAGCAGTACTTC
-	-	TRBV5-1	TRBJ1-2	CASSFSQAEEGYTF	TGCGCCAGCAGCTTTTCACAGGCCGAGGAGGGCTACACCTTC
-	-	TRBV30	TRBJ2-7	CAWSAGLSYEQYF	TGTGCCTGGAGTGCAGGGCTCTCCTACGAGCAGTACTTC
-	TRBD1	TRBV7-9	TRBJ1-3	CASSEGQGAGNTIYF	TGTGCCAGCAGCGAAGGACAGGGGGCTGGAAACACCATATATTTT
-	-	TRBV11-2	TRBJ2-1	CASSLGGWANNEQFF	TGTGCCAGCAGCTTAGGGGGGTGGGCAAACAATGAGCAGTTCTTC
once	-	TRBV6-5	TRBJ1-2	CASGPGGGYGYTF	TGTGCCAGCGGCCCGGGCGGCGGCTATGGCTACACCTTC
-	TRBD2	TRBV7-9	TRBJ2-3	CASSLGPASGRGDTQYF	TGTGCCAGCAGCTTAGGCCCAGCTAGCGGGAGAGGAGATACGCAGTATTTT
-	-	TRBV5-1	TRBJ1-6	CASSDGQYNSPLHF	TGCGCCAGCAGCGACGGACAGTATAATTCACCCCTCCACTTT
few	TRBD2	TRBV6-1	TRBJ2-2	CASRGGGETGELFF	TGTGCCAGCAGAGGCGGGGGGGAAACCGGGGAGCTGTTTTTT
-	-	TRBV28	TRBJ2-6	CASTMGGANVLTF	TGTGCCAGCACCATGGGGGGGGCCAACGTCCTGACTTTC
-	-	TRBV10-3	TRBJ2-3	CAISGAGSADTQYF	TGTGCCATCAGTGGGGCAGGGTCCGCAGATACGCAGTATTTT
-	-	TRBV13	TRBJ1-1	CASSLVSPANTEAFF	TGTGCCAGCAGTCTGGTTTCCCCGGCGAACACTGAAGCTTTCTTT
once	-	TRBV13	TRBJ2-5	CASSLGVRIGEETQYF	TGTGCCAGCAGCTTAGGCGTCCGGATCGGGGAAGAGACCCAGTACTTC
medium-sized	TRBD1	TRBV28	TRBJ2-7	CASSLVGQGAGGYEQYF	TGTGCCAGCAGTTTAGTGGGACAGGGGGCAGGAGGCTACGAGCAGTACTTC
once	TRBD1	TRBV10-3	TRBJ1-4	CAISVRQGPNEKLFF	TGTGCCATCAGTGTCAGACAGGGGCCGAATGAAAAACTGTTTTTT
-	TRBD1	TRBV2	TRBJ1-1	CASRRQGWTEAFF	TGTGCCAGCAGACGACAGGGGTGGACTGAAGCTTTCTTT
-	-	TRBV2	TRBJ2-1	CASTPLSGDNEQFF	TGTGCCAGCACCCCCTTGTCAGGCGACAATGAGCAGTTCTTC
-	-	TRBV6-5	TRBJ2-7	CASSYSNSNYEQYF	TGTGCCAGCAGTTACTCGAACAGCAACTACGAGCAGTACTTC
-	-	TRBV11-2	TRBJ1-1	CASRPRGNTEAFF	TGTGCCAGCAGACCACGGGGGAACACTGAAGCTTTCTTT